The 3 T cell receptor beta chains below were found in one sample sequenced in a study of CD8+ T cells in alopecia areata. Extracted RNA was reverse transcribed, and the resulting cDNA served as sequencing template. Generated by immunoSEQ multiplex PCR, the TCRdb table keeps only in-frame clones and is missing some. Seen here are approximately 180,000 clones, roughly 58% observed once, and the top ten hold 15% to 20%. The sample's treatment: oral pan-JAK inhibitor, 5-10 mg twice daily. This material consisted of CD4+ T cells sorted from blood, taken between weeks 55 and 65, from a patient treated with tofacitinib. Every receptor here comes from a human donor with alopecia areata.

There are a few counts of this clone. This rearrangement joins TRBV11-2 to TRBJ2-7; D possibly matches TRBD1 or TRBD2 (6 bases each). V lost 0 bases and J 6 bases, leaving 15 bases between the germline ends. The CDR3 runs 15 residues. The germline V gene encodes CDR1 SGHAT and CDR2 FQNNGV. The CDR3 DNA follows: TGTGCCAGCAGCTTAGACCCGGGGGCTTGGGGCGAGCAGTACTTC. As protein: CASSLDPGAWGEQYF.

The V call is TRBV4-1, the J call TRBJ2-5, with TRBD1 matching over 7 bases. Per germline, CDR1 MGHRA and CDR2 YSYEKL. This CDR3 spans 16 amino acids. Trimming removed 3 bases from V and 1 base from J; junction bases left unmatched: 8. The CDR3 DNA is TGCGCCAGCAGCCAGGGTTTGGGACAGATCCAAGAGACCCAGTACTTC. Protein sequence: CASSQGLGQIQETQYF.

This clone was seen only a few times. The chain carries TRBV5-5 and TRBJ2-6, with no clear D. Germline-derived CDR1 and CDR2 are SGHKS and YYEKEE (reference sequence). The CDR3 length is 14 residues. Trimming took off 6 bases at V and 2 bases at J, with 9 bases between the two ends. The CDR3 bases are TGTGCCAGCAACCTAGTAACTGGGGCCAACGTCCTGACTTTC. Amino acid sequence: CASNLVTGANVLTF.